Following are 17 T cell receptor beta chains from one sample sequenced in a study of cytomegalovirus exposure and HLA in healthy donors. The PCR was carried out with 60 Vbeta primers and 13 Jbeta primers. Sequencing used immunoSEQ multiplex PCR; TCRdb keeps in-frame clones, though not all of them. The sample includes 150,000 to 200,000 clones, approximately 75% of them seen just once. The sample taken for sequencing was PBMCs. The receptor source for this set is a man between 50 and 59 years old in good health and CMV-seropositive.

Comment on this clone: An end of the junction does not agree with germline; a read error may underlie this. The gene calls are TRBV7-9 and TRBJ2-5; TRBD1 is a possible D gene (5 bases). The CDR3 contains 14 residues. CDR1 and CDR2 (germline): SEHNR, FQNEAQ (reference sequence). The CDR3 loop reads CASSSREGQEAQYF. The CDR3 region has the DNA TGTGCCAGCAGCTCCAGGGAAGGTCAAGAGGCCCAGTACTTC. The complete variable domain, with remaining parts taken from reference TRBV7-9 and TRBJ2-5, reads DTGVSQNPRHKITKRGQNVTFRCDPISEHNRLYWYRQTLGQGPEFLTYFQNEAQLEKSRLLSDRFSAERPKGSFSTLEIQRTEQGDSAMYLCASSSREGQEAQYFGPGTRLLVL.

The chain uses TRBV7-8 and TRBJ2-5; 7 positions agree with TRBD1. This CDR3 comprises 20 residues. Germline values: CDR1 SGHVS, CDR2 FQNEAQ. V gave up 3 bases and J gave up 4 bases; unmatched junction bases: 23. The CDR3 loop reads CASSFRTFKPETGKLETQYF. The CDR3 DNA follows: TGTGCCAGCAGCTTTAGAACATTTAAACCCGAGACAGGGAAGTTAGAGACCCAGTACTTC.

This clone was seen once. The chain joins TRBV6-4 to TRBJ2-5, with a weak D call TRBD2 (6 bases). V lost 8 bases and J lost 5, with 24 bases in between. In germline, CDR1 is MRHNA, CDR2 SNTAGT. The CDR3 loop spans 16 amino acids. This CDR3 is CASPFRDSSPRETQYF. For the CDR3, the DNA is TGTGCCAGCCCCTTCCGGGACTCCTCCCCACGGGAGACCCAGTACTTC.

The chain has TRBV5-6 and TRBJ2-2, with 8 bases that match TRBD2. Trimming cost V 4 bases and J 5 bases; bases outside gene matches: 13. The CDR3 totals 17 residues. The germline V gene has CDR1 SGHDT and CDR2 YYEEEE. The CDR3 bases are TGTGCCAGCAGCACGCCACAGGGACTAGTGGGGACCGGGGAGCTGTTTTTT. This translates into CASSTPQGLVGTGELFF.

The chain couples TRBV7-9 to TRBJ2-7, with 13 nucleotides matching TRBD2. Germline V gene data show CDR1 as SEHNR and CDR2 as FQNEAQ (reference sequence). This CDR3 spans 17 amino acids. V dropped 7 bases and J dropped 6; count of bases not matched to a gene: 15. CDR3 nucleotides: TGTGCCAGCACCCCGGGACTAGCGGGATCAGAGTATGGCGAGCAGTACTTC. Protein product: CASTPGLAGSEYGEQYF.

CDR3 sequence (DNA): TGTGCCAGCAGTTTCTACGTTCCGGGACAGCGCTCTGGGGCCAACGTCCTGACTTTC. Residues: CASSFYVPGQRSGANVLTF. The rearrangement uses TRBV7-6 and TRBJ2-6; 7 bases match TRBD1. There are 19 residues in the CDR3. Unmatched junction bases numbered 14, after V lost 6 bases and J lost 0 bases. Germline V CDR1 and CDR2: SGHVS, FNYEAQ.

J is TRBJ1-6 and V is TRBV7-3; maybe TRBD1 (5 bases). V lost 7 bases to trimming and J lost 9 bases, with 16 bases between them. The germline gives CDR1 SGHTA, CDR2 FQGTGA. The CDR3 sequence is 14 residues long. CDR3 sequence: CASKVGTEGSPLHF. The CDR3 nucleotides read TGTGCCAGCAAAGTTGGGACGGAGGGTTCACCCCTCCACTTT.

The rearrangement joins TRBV7-9 to TRBJ2-2; 8 bases match TRBD2. After removal of 7 bases from V and 4 bases from J, the junction contained 5 bases not matched to a gene. Per germline, CDR1 SEHNR and CDR2 FQNEAQ (reference sequence). This CDR3 has 14 amino acids. The CDR3 DNA reads TGTGCCAGCAACAAGCGGGAGAGCACCGGGGAGCTGTTTTTT. Protein product: CASNKRESTGELFF.

This chain connects TRBV27 to TRBJ2-7; the D is unclear. The germline V and J ends were trimmed by 3 bases and 0 bases, with 9 bases remaining between them. Germline CDR1 MNHEY, CDR2 SMNVEV (reference sequence). The CDR3 totals 14 residues. DNA for the CDR3: TGTGCCAGCAGTTTTAGCCCCCCCTCCTACGAGCAGTACTTC. It translates to CASSFSPPSYEQYF.

The J gene is TRBJ1-6, the V gene TRBV5-1; 10 bases are a match to TRBD1. CDR3 length: 19 residues. In germline, CDR1 is SGHRS, CDR2 YFSETQ. V lost 3 bases and J lost 0; bases outside the gene matches: 9. This CDR3 reads CASSSYFRTGGSYNSPLHF. The CDR3 DNA sequence: TGCGCCAGCAGCTCCTATTTCCGGACAGGGGGCTCCTATAATTCACCCCTCCACTTT.

This rearrangement joins TRBV28 to TRBJ2-7; 12 bases align to TRBD2. Germline CDR1 is MDHEN and CDR2 is SYDVKM. This CDR3 region has 14 residues. Trimming at V came to 4 bases and at J to 6 bases, leaving 4 bases not matched to a gene. DNA for the CDR3: TGTGCCAGCAGTTCGACTAGCGGGGGTGGCGAGCAGTACTTC. Its protein product is CASSSTSGGGEQYF.

The chain recombines TRBV11-2 with TRBJ2-7; TRBD1 matches 7 bases. The CDR3 sequence is 15 residues long. Germline CDR1 SGHAT, CDR2 FQNNGV. V lost 5 bases and J lost 11; bases outside the gene matches: 18. The CDR3 loop is CASSLVGDRLRAEYF. The CDR3 DNA is TGTGCCAGCAGCCTGGTCGGGGACAGACTACGAGCGGAGTACTTC.

The V call is TRBV5-1, the J call TRBJ2-3, with TRBD2 identical over 10 bases. V lost 3 bases and J lost 3; bases outside the gene matches: 7. The germline gives CDR1 SGHRS, CDR2 YFSETQ. The CDR3 sequence is 16 residues long. The CDR3 sequence is CASSWERGGLTDTQYF. The CDR3 DNA is TGCGCCAGCAGCTGGGAGCGGGGGGGCCTGACAGATACGCAGTATTTT.

This chain links TRBV9 with TRBJ1-2, with 8 bases aligning to TRBD1. The CDR3 has 14 amino acids. The ends lost 3 bases at V and 4 bases at J; junction bases unmatched: 5. Germline V gene lookup returns CDR1 SGDLS and CDR2 YYNGEE. DNA of the CDR3: TGTGCCAGCAGCGCCGGCAGGGGGCCCTATGGCTACACCTTC. Encoded protein: CASSAGRGPYGYTF.

The V gene is TRBV7-9, the J gene TRBJ2-5, with D hard to call. Germline CDR1 SEHNR, CDR2 FQNEAQ (reference sequence). V shed 1 base and J shed 2 bases, with 5 bases lying between them. The CDR3 consists of 13 residues. The DNA of the CDR3 is TGTGCCAGCAGCTTAGGCAGACAAGAGACCCAGTACTTC. Its translation: CASSLGRQETQYF.

The rearrangement links TRBV25-1 to TRBJ2-2, with TRBD1 identical over 8 bases. CDR1 is MGHDK, CDR2 SYGVNS, per germline. This CDR3 has 13 residues. The junction had 5 bases not matched to a gene; V was cut back by 1 base and J by 13 bases. For the CDR3, the DNA is TGTGCCAGCAGTGAATTCGGACAGGGTCGGCTGTTTTTT. Amino acid sequence: CASSEFGQGRLFF.

A few counts support this clone. V gene TRBV10-2 combines with J gene TRBJ1-5, with TRBD1 identical over 11 bases. The germline CDR1 and CDR2 sequences are WSHSY and SAAADI. The CDR3 length is 17 residues. The V segment lost 6 bases and the J segment 0 bases; nucleotides outside the gene matches: 7. CDR3 nucleotides: TGCGCCAGCAGGGGACAGGGGGATCGAAATAGCAATCAGCCCCAGCATTTT. Amino acid sequence: CASRGQGDRNSNQPQHF.